A single sample gave rise to the 21 T cell receptor beta chains below, sequenced in a study of siplizumab effects on memory and regulatory T cells. Clones were sequenced by immunoSEQ multiplex PCR, and TCRdb holds only the in-frame ones, with some missing. The sample comprises about 82,000 clones, approximately 86% of which are singletons, and approximately 1.5% rests with the top ten. Sequencing was performed on Tregs sorted from blood. These receptors all stem from a human donor in good health.

The chain recombines TRBV5-1 with TRBJ2-7; 9 bases fit TRBD1. The germline CDR1 and CDR2 sequences are SGHRS and YFSETQ. J lost 5 bases, V lost 0 bases, and 6 bases had no gene match. The CDR3 extends over 15 amino acids. The CDR3 nucleotides are TGCGCCAGCAGCTTGGGTGGGACAGGGACCCACGAGCAGTACTTC. This sequence encodes CASSLGGTGTHEQYF.

This chain's CDR3 is CASSPMTGGTEAFF. In nucleotides, the CDR3 is TGTGCCAGCAGCCCGATGACAGGGGGTACTGAAGCTTTCTTT. The gene calls are TRBV7-9 and TRBJ1-1; 9 nucleotides match TRBD1. The length of the CDR3 is 14 residues. The germline V gene has CDR1 SEHNR and CDR2 FQNEAQ (reference sequence). V lost 5 bases, J lost 5 bases, and 6 bases stayed unmatched.

The V gene is TRBV7-9, the J gene TRBJ1-2, with 10 bases identical to TRBD1. V shed 3 bases and J 4 bases; nucleotides not matched to a gene: 2. CDR1 SEHNR and CDR2 FQNEAQ come from the germline V gene (reference sequence). CDR3 length: 14 amino acids. In DNA, the CDR3 is TGTGCCAGCAGCTTGGACAGGGGGGGCTATGGCTACACCTTC. Residues: CASSLDRGGYGYTF.

This clone was counted between two and nine times. CDR3 residues: CASSLRGLNTGELFF. The CDR3 coding sequence is TGTGCCAGCAGCTTGAGGGGCCTAAACACCGGGGAGCTGTTTTTT. V is TRBV9 and J is TRBJ2-2, with D perhaps TRBD1 or TRBD2 (5 bases each). CDR3 length: 15 residues. CDR1 is SGDLS, CDR2 YYNGEE, per germline. V was cut by 4 bases and J by 2 bases, with 12 bases left in between.

This chain joins TRBV27 and TRBJ2-7; D could derive from TRBD1 or TRBD2 (5 bases each). Trimming left V 11 bases short and J 3 bases short, with 8 bases between. There are 10 residues in the CDR3. CDR1 and CDR2 from the germline V gene are MNHEY and SMNVEV (reference sequence). The CDR3 DNA follows: TGTGCCGTGGGGGTCTACGAGCAGTACTTC. Its protein is CAVGVYEQYF.

The J gene is TRBJ1-1, the V gene TRBV7-6; unclear D gene. CDR3 length equals 12 residues. The germline CDR1 and CDR2 sequences are SGHVS and FNYEAQ. V lost 4 bases and J 11 bases, leaving 14 bases between the germline ends. Here the CDR3 DNA reads TGTGCCAGCAGCTCCTATTCGACTGGGGCTTTCTTT. This gives the protein CASSSYSTGAFF.

V is TRBV5-5 and J is TRBJ2-1, with D perhaps matching TRBD1 (7 bases). From germline, CDR1 is SGHKS and CDR2 YYEKEE (reference sequence). V shed 2 bases and J shed 4 bases, with 13 bases lying between them. CDR3 size: 15 residues. This CDR3 reads CASSLDREVYNEQFF. The CDR3 DNA reads as TGTGCCAGCAGCTTAGACAGGGAGGTTTACAATGAGCAGTTCTTC.

The V call is TRBV5-3, the J call TRBJ2-5, with 9 positions matching TRBD2. TRBV5-3 is recorded as an ORF, its role being uncertain. This CDR3 spans 15 amino acids. Trimming at V came to 2 bases and at J to 5 bases, leaving 7 bases not matched to a gene. This CDR3 is CARSLSLAGRETQYF. CDR3 sequence (DNA): TGTGCCAGAAGCTTAAGTCTAGCGGGGCGGGAGACCCAGTACTTC.

Written as DNA, the CDR3 is TGTGCCAGCAGCCCACAGGGGGGACCCCAAGAGACCCAGTACTTC. It specifies CASSPQGGPQETQYF. The chain recombines TRBV11-2 with TRBJ2-5; 8 bases map to TRBD1. Germline CDR1 reads SGHAT; CDR2 reads FQNNGV. V dropped 5 bases and J dropped 1; count of bases not matched to a gene: 6. The CDR3 spans 15 residues.

The V and J genes are TRBV7-9 and TRBJ1-3; no clear D gene. V was pared by 3 bases and J by 4 bases, with 7 bases between. Germline V CDR1 and CDR2: SEHNR, FQNEAQ (reference sequence). This CDR3 has 13 residues. CDR3 in DNA: TGTGCCAGCAGCTTGGACGGGGGAAACACCATATATTTT. The encoded protein is CASSLDGGNTIYF.

The chain recombines TRBV19 with TRBJ1-5; no firm D call. The ends were cut back, 4 bases at V and 0 bases at J, with 10 bases in the middle. This CDR3 spans 15 amino acids. Per germline, CDR1 LNHDA and CDR2 SQIVND (reference sequence). CDR3 nucleotides: TGTGCCAGTAGTAGCCCCGGGTTTAGCAATCAGCCCCAGCATTTT. Protein product: CASSSPGFSNQPQHF.

This clone was picked up one time. This rearrangement joins TRBV11-1 to TRBJ2-5, with D perhaps given as TRBD1 or TRBD2 (5 bases each). V was trimmed by 5 bases and J by 0 bases, leaving 13 bases between them. Germline CDR1 is SGHAT and CDR2 is FQDESV (reference sequence). CDR3 length: 15 amino acids. The CDR3 nucleotides read TGTGCCAGCAGCAAAGGGACCTTGTACCAAGAGACCCAGTACTTC. Translated: CASSKGTLYQETQYF.

This clone was detected only once. The rearrangement joins TRBV5-1 to TRBJ1-1; D is perhaps TRBD1 (6 bases). This CDR3 has 14 amino acids. The germline CDR1 and CDR2 sequences are SGHRS and YFSETQ. The V end was cut by 6 bases, the J end by 4 bases, with 16 bases between. CDR3 sequence (DNA): TGCGCCAGCACCCCGGGGGCCCAGGGCACTGAAGCTTTCTTT. It encodes CASTPGAQGTEAFF.

This chain uses TRBV6-5 with TRBJ1-2; D is unclear. Trimming removed 2 bases from V and 6 bases from J, with 7 bases in between. There are 12 residues in the CDR3. Germline V gene lookup returns CDR1 MNHEY and CDR2 SVGAGI. CDR3 sequence (DNA): TGTGCCAGCAGTTACGCTGGGGATGGCTACACCTTC. Translated, it gives CASSYAGDGYTF.

This clone turned up a few times. J is TRBJ1-6 and V is TRBV5-6; D may be TRBD1 (6 bases). The CDR3 contains 14 residues. Per germline, CDR1 SGHDT and CDR2 YYEEEE. Deletions cut 4 bases from V and 7 bases from J, with 12 bases between. For the CDR3, the DNA is TGTGCCAGCAGCGCTGGACAGATCAATTCACCCCTCCACTTT. Its protein is CASSAGQINSPLHF. The full variable domain, with the rest looked up from reference TRBV5-6 and TRBJ1-6, is DAGVTQSPTHLIKTRGQQVTLRCSPKSGHDTVSWYQQALGQGPQFIFQYYEEEERQRGNFPDRFSGHQFPNYSSELNVNALLLGDSALYLCASSAGQINSPLHFGNGTRLTVT.

CDR3 nucleotides: TGTGCCAGCAGCCCCCGGGGGGCCCCGGGAACGGACACTGAAGCTTTCTTT. Protein product: CASSPRGAPGTDTEAFF. The chain links TRBV7-3 to TRBJ1-1; tentatively, D is TRBD1 (6 bases). The germline V gene encodes CDR1 SGHTA and CDR2 FQGTGA. The CDR3 runs to 17 residues. Trimming cost V 5 bases and J 3 bases, with 22 bases left between them.

The rearrangement links TRBV6-6 to TRBJ2-4; D call uncertain. The ends were cut back, 4 bases at V and 15 bases at J, with 10 bases in the middle. This CDR3 spans 10 amino acids. Germline values: CDR1 MNHNY, CDR2 SVGAGI (reference sequence). CDR3 DNA sequence: TGTGCCAGCAGTTGGCAGGTCCCGTACTTC. As protein: CASSWQVPYF.

The chain joins TRBV19 to TRBJ1-2; TRBD1 might be the D (6 bases). CDR3 length equals 14 residues. V lost 6 bases and J 7 bases, leaving 18 bases between the germline ends. The V gene's germline CDR1 is LNHDA and CDR2 SQIVND (reference sequence). This chain's CDR3 is CASSWATGSAGYTF. CDR3 sequence (DNA): TGTGCCAGTAGCTGGGCTACAGGGTCCGCTGGCTACACCTTC.

The chain has TRBV4-2 and TRBJ1-2; no reliable D call. The CDR3 length is 15 residues. CDR1 is LGHNA and CDR2 is YNFKEQ in the germline V gene. V lost 0 bases, J lost 0 bases, and 8 bases lay in between. The CDR3 sequence is CASSQEAGTNYGYTF. The CDR3 nucleotides read TGTGCCAGCAGCCAAGAGGCAGGCACTAACTATGGCTACACCTTC.

Only one count was recorded for this clone. The chain combines TRBV27 with TRBJ1-1; D is undetermined. Germline V gene lookup returns CDR1 MNHEY and CDR2 SMNVEV (reference sequence). The CDR3 is made up of 14 amino acids. V was cut by 4 bases and J by 1 base, with 10 bases left in between. CDR3 sequence (DNA): TGTGCCAGCAGTTCCCCTTGGGGGAACACTGAAGCTTTCTTT. Translation: CASSSPWGNTEAFF.

The chain combines TRBV7-9 with TRBJ1-4; 7 bases fit TRBD1. The CDR3 totals 15 residues. V lost 1 base and J lost 7; bases outside the gene matches: 6. Germline values: CDR1 SEHNR, CDR2 FQNEAQ (reference sequence). The CDR3 sequence is CASSLDRGALEKLFF. The DNA for the CDR3 is TGTGCCAGCAGCTTAGACAGGGGCGCGCTTGAAAAACTGTTTTTT.